What follows are 12 T cell receptor beta chains derived from one specimen sequenced in a study of a mutant IDH1 vaccine in newly diagnosed glioma. The assay was immunoSEQ multiplex PCR, and TCRdb's table has in-frame clones only and misses some. This sample yields more than 55,000 clones, of which 84% are seen a single time; roughly 3.5% belongs to the top ten. Antigens for these TCRs are unknown. The time point denotes: week 11, during vaccination. Vaccinated patients received 300 ug of mutant IDH1 20-mer peptide per dose, with topical imiquimod. Sequences were derived from PBMCs, sampled from a glioma patient whose treatment included an IDH1 peptide vaccine. Every receptor here comes from a young man with glioma.

V and J are TRBV28 and TRBJ1-5; the D is unclear. This CDR3 has 15 residues. Germline-derived CDR1 and CDR2 are MDHEN and SYDVKM. Trimming took off 3 bases at V and 7 bases at J, with 16 bases between the two ends. CDR3 nucleotides: TGTGCCAGCAGTTTTTTGGGAGGAACGTGGCAGCCCCAGCATTTT. Amino acid sequence: CASSFLGGTWQPQHF.

V usage is TRBV6-5 and J usage is TRBJ2-7, with a tentative D call TRBD1 (6 bases). V dropped 5 bases and J dropped 7 bases, with 9 bases sitting between them. Germline V gene sequence: CDR1 MNHEY, CDR2 SVGAGI. The CDR3 covers 11 residues. The DNA of the CDR3 is TGTGCCAGCAGTAACAGGGTTGAGCAGTACTTC. Its translation: CASSNRVEQYF.

V and J are TRBV10-1 and TRBJ2-1; 9 nucleotides line up with TRBD2. The CDR3 loop spans 15 amino acids. The junction had 11 bases not matched to a gene; V was cut back by 7 bases and J by 7 bases. Germline V gives CDR1 WNHNN, CDR2 SYGVQD (reference sequence). The DNA of the CDR3 is TGCGCCAGCAATACCGGGGCTAGCGGGATAAATGAGCAGTTCTTC. Protein: CASNTGASGINEQFF.

This chain uses TRBV28 with TRBJ2-7; TRBD2 matches 10 bases. There are 16 residues in the CDR3. Losses at the gene ends were 2 bases for V and 0 bases for J; bases not matched to a gene: 4. Germline V gives CDR1 MDHEN, CDR2 SYDVKM. The CDR3 DNA sequence: TGTGCCAGCAGTTTAGCTCTAGCGGGGGTCTCCTACGAGCAGTACTTC. Its translation is CASSLALAGVSYEQYF. Full variable domain (outside the CDR3, taken from reference TRBV28 and TRBJ2-7): DVKVTQSSRYLVKRTGEKVFLECVQDMDHENMFWYRQDPGLGLRLIYFSYDVKMKEKGDIPEGYSVSREKKERFSLILESASTNQTSMYLCASSLALAGVSYEQYFGPGTRLTVT.

The chain employs TRBV10-3 and TRBJ2-5, with 9 bases matching TRBD2. The CDR3 extends over 15 amino acids. Germline loops: CDR1 ENHRY, CDR2 SYGVKD. V gave up 2 bases and J gave up 3 bases; unmatched junction bases: 4. In DNA, the CDR3 is TGTGCCATCAGTGAGGTAGCGGGAGTTGAAGAGACCCAGTACTTC. This translates into CAISEVAGVEETQYF.

The chain joins TRBV7-9 to TRBJ2-5; TRBD2 agrees at 13 bases. Germline loops: CDR1 SEHNR, CDR2 FQNEAQ (reference sequence). Trimming at V came to 5 bases and at J to 0 bases, leaving 3 bases not matched to a gene. CDR3 size: 16 residues. CDR3 nucleotides: TGTGCCAGCAGCCCCGGACTAGCGGGAGACCAAGAGACCCAGTACTTC. Translated, it gives CASSPGLAGDQETQYF.

The rearrangement links TRBV11-2 to TRBJ2-7, with 8 bases aligning to TRBD1. Trimming took 1 base from V and 7 from J; bases not matched to a gene: 15. The CDR3 consists of 17 residues. Germline values: CDR1 SGHAT, CDR2 FQNNGV. The CDR3 nucleotides are TGTGCCAGCAGCTTAGTCGGCGGGACAGGCTCCCTTAGGGAGCAGTACTTC. Residues: CASSLVGGTGSLREQYF.

The rearrangement joins TRBV30 to TRBJ2-7; unclear D gene. This CDR3 is built from 15 residues. Germline V gene data show CDR1 as GTSNPN and CDR2 as SVGIG (reference sequence). V was trimmed by 0 bases and J by 5 bases, leaving 17 bases between them. In DNA, the CDR3 is TGTGCCTGGAGTGTACTAAGGATGCGGCCGGACGAGCAGTACTTC. It is translated as CAWSVLRMRPDEQYF.

V is TRBV27 and J is TRBJ2-3; D uncertain. The CDR3 runs to 18 residues. Germline V CDR1 and CDR2: MNHEY, SMNVEV (reference sequence). V lost 6 bases to trimming and J lost 0 bases, with 22 bases between them. The CDR3: CASSRIRLTRISTDTQYF. The CDR3 bases are TGTGCCAGCAGCCGAATCCGCCTTACACGGATCAGCACAGATACGCAGTATTTT.

The chain combines TRBV4-2 with TRBJ2-7; the match to TRBD1 covers 9 bases. This CDR3 contains 16 residues. V shed 0 bases and J 6 bases; nucleotides not matched to a gene: 9. Germline CDR1 LGHNA, CDR2 YNFKEQ. The CDR3 bases are TGTGCCAGCAGCCAAGATACGGCGGGACAGGGCGCCGAGCAGTACTTC. It specifies CASSQDTAGQGAEQYF.

This chain links TRBV5-1 with TRBJ1-3, with D unclear. In germline, CDR1 is SGHRS, CDR2 YFSETQ. Trimming removed 4 bases from V and 0 bases from J, with 8 bases in between. The CDR3 totals 14 residues. This CDR3 reads CASSEGSSGNTIYF. CDR3 bases: TGCGCCAGCAGCGAAGGGTCCTCTGGAAACACCATATATTTT.

The chain couples TRBV4-3 to TRBJ1-1; 7 bases are shared with TRBD1. V trimming: 6 bases; J trimming: 0 bases; junction bases outside the gene matches: 10. This CDR3 is built from 16 residues. Germline V lookup: CDR1 LGHNA, CDR2 YSLEER. The CDR3 DNA sequence: TGCGCCAGCAGTAGAAACAGACAGGGAGTGAACACTGAAGCTTTCTTT. As protein: CASSRNRQGVNTEAFF.